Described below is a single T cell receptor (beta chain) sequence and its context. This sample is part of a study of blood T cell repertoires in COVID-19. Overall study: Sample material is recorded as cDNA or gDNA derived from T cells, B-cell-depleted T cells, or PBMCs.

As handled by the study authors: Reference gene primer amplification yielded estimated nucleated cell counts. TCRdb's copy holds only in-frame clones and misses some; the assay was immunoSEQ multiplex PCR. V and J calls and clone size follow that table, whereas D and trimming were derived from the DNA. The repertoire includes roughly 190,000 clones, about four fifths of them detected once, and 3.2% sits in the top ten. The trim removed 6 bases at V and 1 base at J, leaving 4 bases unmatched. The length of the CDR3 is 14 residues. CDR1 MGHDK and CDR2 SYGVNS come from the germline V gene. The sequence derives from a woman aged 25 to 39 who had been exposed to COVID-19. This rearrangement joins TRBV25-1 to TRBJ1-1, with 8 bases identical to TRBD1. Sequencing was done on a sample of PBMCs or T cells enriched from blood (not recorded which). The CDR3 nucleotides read TGTGCCAGCAGACGGACAGGGACGAACACTGAAGCTTTCTTT. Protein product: CASRRTGTNTEAFF.